The 4 T cell receptor beta chains below all came from one sample that was sequenced in a study of T-cell memory formation after mild COVID-19. TCRdb re-analysed the 5' RACE reads in MiXCR, keeping a single row per CDR3 protein. The sample yields 250,000 to 400,000 distinct CDR3 sequences, roughly an eighth seen once. The material sequenced was PBMCs or a T cell subset sorted from them (not recorded which). Receptors were obtained from a man in his late teens or twenties who had mild COVID-19 (a few samples of this study predate the infection). Cell type and time point are not known.

This clonotype turned up a few times. The chain is built from TRBV7-2 and TRBJ2-5; D may be TRBD2 (7 bases). The CDR3 spans 15 residues. Trimming left V 4 bases short and J 4 bases short, with 16 bases between. The germline gives CDR1 SGHTA, CDR2 FQGNSA. The CDR3 reads CASSSGGLVTETQYF. The CDR3 DNA reads as TGTGCCAGCAGCTCCGGGGGGCTCGTTACAGAGACCCAGTACTTC.

The V call is TRBV7-9, the J call TRBJ1-1, with TRBD1 matching 7 bases. Germline values: CDR1 SEHNR, CDR2 FQNEAQ (reference sequence). The CDR3 contains 20 residues. After removal of 2 bases from V and 0 bases from J, the junction contained 18 bases not matched to a gene. CDR3 DNA: TGTGCCAGCAGCTTAACAGGGGTAAAGATCTTACAACGGATGAACACTGAAGCTTTCTTT. Translating it yields CASSLTGVKILQRMNTEAFF.

With respect to this clonotype: Germline and junction disagree at one end, which may indicate a read error. This chain joins TRBV27 and TRBJ2-1, with D tentatively TRBD2 (6 bases). The germline V gene has CDR1 MNHEY and CDR2 SMNVEV (reference sequence). CDR3 length equals 13 residues. The CDR3 sequence is CASRRRGNNQQFF. CDR3 nucleotide sequence: TGTGCCAGCAGGAGGAGGGGAAACAATCAGCAGTTCTTC.

J is TRBJ2-1 and V is TRBV2, with 10 bases lining up with TRBD2. The CDR3 has 15 amino acids. Germline CDR1 SNHLY, CDR2 FYNNEI. V lost 5 bases, J lost 4 bases, and 5 bases stayed unmatched. Here the CDR3 reads CASSLTSGLYNEQFF. In DNA, the CDR3 is TGTGCCAGCAGTTTGACTAGCGGGTTATACAATGAGCAGTTCTTC.